This T cell receptor beta chain is from a study of identical twins. Trimming removed 5 bases from V and 4 bases from J, with 14 bases in between. CDR3 length: 14 residues. TCRdb ran MiXCR on the 5' RACE reads and lists one entry per CDR3 protein. The data hold 210,000 or so distinct CDR3 sequences, with approximately 15% observed a single time. The sample also formed part of further work on T cells expressing NK-cell markers. This second study notes: Researchers report these clonotypes also headed the CD3+CD56-NKG2C+ fraction in a few donors.

Sequencing input: CD8+ T cells sorted from blood. The clonotype was recovered from a young woman in good health. V and J are TRBV12-3 or TRBV12-4 and TRBJ1-1; D may be TRBD1 (6 bases). Here the CDR3 DNA reads TGTGCCAGCAGTATATACAGGGTGAGCACTGAAGCTTTCTTT. It is translated as CASSIYRVSTEAFF.